This TCR beta chain was recorded in a study of cytomegalovirus exposure and HLA in healthy donors. The V end was cut by 4 bases, the J end by 0 bases, with 23 bases between. The CDR3 covers 18 residues. CDR1 and CDR2 (germline): SGDLS, YYNGEE. Only in-frame clones appear in the TCRdb table, and some are missing; sequencing was by immunoSEQ multiplex PCR. Counted here are about 330,000 clones, about nine tenths occurring once; the ten biggest clones make up 0.95% to 1.5%. An approximately 130-subject validation cohort, separate from the 666-subject first cohort, supplied the donors. The V call is TRBV9, the J call TRBJ2-7; TRBD2 might be the D (7 bases). This receptor was obtained from a woman aged 25 to 39 in good health and CMV-seropositive. Sequencing used PBMCs. CDR3 region: CASSNRSGGAGPSYEQYF. The CDR3 nucleotides read TGTGCCAGCAGCAACCGAAGTGGGGGGGCGGGACCCTCCTACGAGCAGTACTTC.